These 2 T cell receptor beta chains were all obtained from the same sample, sequenced in a study of blood T cell repertoires in COVID-19. Assay: immunoSEQ multiplex PCR; the TCRdb copy retains only in-frame clones and omits some. The sample contains under 200,000 clones, less than 90% of which appear only once. Sequencing was done on a sample of PBMCs or T cells enriched from blood (not recorded which). Receptor source: a woman aged 45-65 years who had recovered from COVID-19.

This clone was seen once. The CDR3 region is CSVDLGGGYTF. As DNA, the CDR3 is TGCAGCGTCGATCTAGGAGGGGGCTACACCTTC. The chain uses TRBV29-1 and TRBJ1-2; no clear D. The CDR3 length is 11 residues. Germline-derived CDR1 and CDR2 are SQVTM and ANQGSEA. V was clipped by 6 bases and J by 8 bases, with 13 bases between them.

J is TRBJ2-1 and V is TRBV11-3; D is ambiguous. Germline V gene sequence: CDR1 SGHNT, CDR2 YENEEA. The CDR3 consists of 13 residues. V was pared by 4 bases and J by 0 bases, with 4 bases between. The CDR3 sequence is CASSSVSYNEQFF. For the CDR3, the DNA is TGTGCCAGCAGCTCAGTCTCCTACAATGAGCAGTTCTTC.